This T cell receptor (beta chain) originates from a study of shared clonotypes between healthy human individuals. Overall study results and limits: A handful of donors showed sharing of around 5% of naive CD4 clonotypes.

Assay used: immunoSEQ multiplex PCR; TCRdb lists only in-frame clones, some missing. This sample has about 530,000 clones, with roughly 95% found just once. With respect to this clone: No antigen is known for it.

The CDR3 has 13 amino acids. Germline lookup yields CDR1 LNHDA and CDR2 SQIVND (reference sequence). Unmatched junction bases numbered 3, after V lost 1 base and J lost 10 bases. V and J are TRBV19 and TRBJ2-1; the match to TRBD1 covers 8 bases. This TCR came from a woman in her 30s in good health. The sample comprised naive CD4+ T cells sorted from blood. Subset defined: CD45RA+ positively selected. The CDR3 is CASSIATGGEQFF. The CDR3 bases are TGTGCCAGTAGTATAGCTACAGGGGGAGAGCAGTTCTTC.